The 31 T cell receptor beta chains below all came from one sample that was sequenced in a study of blood T cell repertoires in COVID-19. Profiling relied on immunoSEQ multiplex PCR, and the TCRdb table lists in-frame clones only, not all of them. The sample yields about 310,000 clones, approximately 90% seen once. The sample comprised PBMCs or T cells enriched from blood (not recorded which). The source is a woman between 18 and 29 years old who had recovered from COVID-19.

The chain links TRBV18 to TRBJ1-5; D is ambiguous. The CDR3 runs 14 residues. V dropped 1 base and J dropped 7 bases, with 11 bases sitting between them. CDR1 is KGHSH and CDR2 is LQKENI in the germline V gene. CDR3 amino acids: CASSPRLENQPQHF. CDR3 coding DNA: TGTGCCAGCTCACCACGCTTAGAAAACCAGCCCCAGCATTTT.

This clone appeared once. The chain links TRBV9 to TRBJ2-6; D unresolved. V dropped 6 bases and J dropped 2 bases, with 6 bases sitting between them. Per the germline V gene, CDR1 is SGDLS and CDR2 is YYNGEE. The CDR3 runs 13 residues. The chain's CDR3 is CASTPAGANVLTF. The CDR3 DNA reads as TGTGCCAGCACCCCCGCTGGGGCCAACGTCCTGACTTTC.

V is TRBV14 and J is TRBJ1-1; 8 positions agree with TRBD1. V lost 4 bases to trimming and J lost 5 bases; unmatched junction nucleotides: 3. CDR1 is SGHDN and CDR2 is FVKESK in the germline V gene. CDR3 size: 13 residues. CDR3 coding DNA: TGTGCCAGCAGCCTGGGACAGGTTACTGAAGCTTTCTTT. Its protein product is CASSLGQVTEAFF.

J is TRBJ2-5 and V is TRBV3-1 (or the pseudogene TRBV3-2); D remains ambiguous. The germline V gene encodes CDR1 LGHDT and CDR2 YNNKEL (reference sequence). The CDR3 consists of 13 residues. V lost 0 bases and J 5 bases, leaving 7 bases between the germline ends. The CDR3 loop is CASSQDPRETQYF. CDR3 sequence (DNA): TGTGCCAGCAGCCAAGACCCCCGGGAGACCCAGTACTTC.

This chain connects TRBV11-3 to TRBJ2-3; 8 bases map to TRBD1. The germline CDR1 and CDR2 sequences are SGHNT and YENEEA. The V segment lost 1 base and the J segment 4 bases; nucleotides outside the gene matches: 4. The CDR3 consists of 15 residues. CDR3 in amino acids: CASSLASQGADTQYF. The CDR3 bases are TGTGCCAGCAGCTTAGCGTCACAGGGGGCAGATACGCAGTATTTT.

The CDR3 DNA reads TGTGCCAGCCGAACCCCGGGGTGGGGGGGGCGCCGGATCAATGAGCAGTTCTTC. This gives the protein CASRTPGWGGRRINEQFF. The V gene is TRBV7-9, the J gene TRBJ2-1; tentatively, D is TRBD2 (7 bases). CDR1 is SEHNR and CDR2 is FQNEAQ in the germline V gene (reference sequence). The germline V and J ends were trimmed by 8 bases and 6 bases, with 29 bases remaining between them. CDR3 length: 18 amino acids.

This chain uses TRBV16 with TRBJ1-2; a possible D gene is TRBD1 (6 bases). Per germline, CDR1 KGHSY and CDR2 FQNENV. V shed 0 bases and J shed 8 bases, with 16 bases lying between them. This CDR3 has 15 residues. CDR3 loop: CASSQSSGGLWGYTF. The CDR3 region has the DNA TGTGCCAGCAGCCAATCGTCCGGGGGGCTCTGGGGCTACACCTTC.

The chain is built from TRBV7-9 and TRBJ2-3, with 9 bases aligning to TRBD2. V gave up 5 bases and J gave up 3 bases; unmatched junction bases: 9. From germline, CDR1 is SEHNR and CDR2 FQNEAQ (reference sequence). This CDR3 spans 16 amino acids. The CDR3 bases are TGTGCCAGCAGCCCCTACGGAGCGGGGGGTACAGATACGCAGTATTTT. Its translation: CASSPYGAGGTDTQYF.

J is TRBJ2-7 and V is TRBV7-2; tentative D call: TRBD1 (6 bases). This CDR3 is 13 amino acids long. Germline CDR1 reads SGHTA; CDR2 reads FQGNSA. Between the trimmed V and J ends, which lost 3 bases and 8 bases, there was a span of 14 bases. The CDR3 region has the DNA TGTGCCAGCAGCTTTCGAAACAGGGATAAGCAGTACTTC. This encodes CASSFRNRDKQYF.

This clone was picked up a small number of times. The J gene is TRBJ1-3, the V gene TRBV7-2; a weak D match, TRBD1 (6 bases). This CDR3 spans 16 amino acids. The V gene's germline CDR1 is SGHTA and CDR2 FQGNSA. The ends were cut back, 5 bases at V and 2 bases at J, with 16 bases in the middle. In nucleotides, the CDR3 is TGTGCCAGCAGCGCACAGGGAACACTAGCTGGAAACACCATATATTTT. Its protein is CASSAQGTLAGNTIYF.

The chain has TRBV7-8 and TRBJ1-1, with D unclear. The germline gives CDR1 SGHVS, CDR2 FQNEAQ. The V end was cut by 4 bases, the J end by 8 bases, with 17 bases between. The CDR3 spans 14 residues. Here the CDR3 DNA reads TGTGCCAGCAGCTGGTTTGACGGGGAGAGGGAAGCTTTCTTT. Its translation: CASSWFDGEREAFF.

The V call is TRBV6-4, the J call TRBJ1-2, with TRBD1 matching 7 bases. Trimming took 6 bases from V and 7 from J; bases not matched to a gene: 8. The CDR3 runs 13 residues. Germline-derived CDR1 and CDR2 are MRHNA and SNTAGT. The CDR3 loop reads CASSVTSGGGYTF. The DNA of the CDR3 is TGTGCCAGCAGCGTGACCTCAGGGGGTGGCTACACCTTC.

The rearrangement joins TRBV9 to TRBJ1-2; the D is unclear. Trimming took off 0 bases at V and 6 bases at J, with 12 bases between the two ends. Germline loops: CDR1 SGDLS, CDR2 YYNGEE. The length of the CDR3 is 14 residues. The CDR3 nucleotides read TGTGCCAGCAGCGTAGTCGGGATAATCGATGGCTACACCTTC. It encodes CASSVVGIIDGYTF.

This rearrangement joins TRBV19 to TRBJ1-6, with 9 bases identical to TRBD1. V shed 10 bases, J shed 9 bases, and the junction held 7 bases outside the gene matches. CDR3 length equals 13 residues. Per the germline V gene, CDR1 is LNHDA and CDR2 is SQIVND (reference sequence). The CDR3 DNA is TGTGCCACATCCGGGACAGGGCCTTCACCCCTCCACTTT. Its protein is CATSGTGPSPLHF.

This chain uses TRBV7-2 with TRBJ2-3; TRBD2 aligns across 11 bases. CDR3 length equals 17 residues. After removal of 0 bases from V and 7 bases from J, the junction contained 9 bases not matched to a gene. Germline V gene sequence: CDR1 SGHTA, CDR2 FQGNSA. CDR3 nucleotides: TGTGCCAGCAGCTTAGCGGGTAGCGGGGGGGCGAGGTATACGCAGTATTTT. Translated: CASSLAGSGGARYTQYF.

The chain combines TRBV20-1 with TRBJ2-3; D is unclear. Germline V gene sequence: CDR1 DFQATT, CDR2 SNEGSKA (reference sequence). The CDR3 length is 11 residues. The V and J ends lost 5 bases and 0 bases respectively, with 3 bases between them. This CDR3 is CSALSTDTQYF. CDR3 DNA: TGCAGTGCTCTCAGCACAGATACGCAGTATTTT.

The chain recombines TRBV19 with TRBJ2-1; 8 bases agree with TRBD2. CDR1 LNHDA and CDR2 SQIVND come from the germline V gene (reference sequence). Losses at the gene ends were 2 bases for V and 6 bases for J; bases not matched to a gene: 9. The CDR3 totals 16 residues. The CDR3 region has the DNA TGTGCCAGTAGTATAATTGGTACTAGCGGCCCCAATGAGCAGTTCTTC. Its protein product is CASSIIGTSGPNEQFF.

The J gene is TRBJ2-7, the V gene TRBV19, with 9 positions matching TRBD2. The CDR3 runs 18 residues. Germline loops: CDR1 LNHDA, CDR2 SQIVND (reference sequence). V lost 5 bases to trimming and J lost 5 bases; unmatched junction nucleotides: 19. CDR3 in amino acids: CASSFTEMVAGVINEQYF. In DNA form, the CDR3 reads TGTGCCAGTAGTTTTACAGAAATGGTAGCGGGAGTAATCAACGAGCAGTACTTC.

The chain carries TRBV4-3 and TRBJ2-2, with 10 bases identical to TRBD2. With V trimmed by 1 base and J by 6 bases, 2 bases remained unmatched. CDR3 length: 15 residues. Germline CDR1 is LGHNA and CDR2 is YSLEER. This CDR3 reads CASSQASGSSGELFF. The CDR3 coding sequence is TGCGCCAGCAGCCAAGCTAGCGGGAGTTCCGGGGAGCTGTTTTTT.

This chain connects TRBV27 to TRBJ2-7, with D perhaps matching TRBD1 (5 bases). The germline gives CDR1 MNHEY, CDR2 SMNVEV (reference sequence). Trimming removed 2 bases at V and 6 bases at J, with 8 bases between. The CDR3 is 12 residues long. This chain's CDR3 is CASSLIRGEQYF. Here the CDR3 DNA reads TGTGCCAGCAGTTTAATTAGGGGCGAGCAGTACTTC.

This chain links TRBV6-5 with TRBJ2-1; TRBD2 agrees at 10 bases. J was trimmed by 7 bases and V by 6 bases; bases with no gene match: 6. The germline V gene has CDR1 MNHEY and CDR2 SVGAGI. The CDR3 runs to 14 residues. CDR3 in amino acids: CASRPSGSGNEQFF. DNA for the CDR3: TGTGCCAGCAGACCTAGCGGGAGTGGAAATGAGCAGTTCTTC.

This chain links TRBV5-1 with TRBJ1-2; the D gene is possibly TRBD1 (6 bases). The CDR3 covers 15 residues. V lost 3 bases, J lost 5 bases, and 17 bases lay in between. The germline V gene encodes CDR1 SGHRS and CDR2 YFSETQ. CDR3 sequence (DNA): TGCGCCAGCAGCTCCACAGGGTTGGATTATTATGGCTACACCTTC. Translation gives CASSSTGLDYYGYTF.

The V gene is TRBV5-1, the J gene TRBJ2-1; possible D gene TRBD1, 6 bases. V was trimmed by 3 bases and J by 5 bases, leaving 9 bases between them. The length of the CDR3 is 13 residues. Germline V gene data show CDR1 as SGHRS and CDR2 as YFSETQ. For the CDR3, the DNA is TGCGCCAGCAGCTCCGGACAGAACAATGAGCAGTTCTTC. As protein: CASSSGQNNEQFF.

The V and J genes are TRBV19 and TRBJ1-3; maybe TRBD1 (5 bases). Looked up from germline, CDR1 is LNHDA and CDR2 is SQIVND (reference sequence). Trimming shortened V by 5 bases and J by 4 bases, and 15 bases separated the two germline ends. This CDR3 has 15 residues. CDR3 sequence: CASSYRPRAGNTIYF. DNA for the CDR3: TGTGCCAGTAGTTACAGGCCTCGGGCCGGAAACACCATATATTTT.

The chain combines TRBV29-1 with TRBJ2-5; 7 bases are a match to TRBD2. Unmatched junction bases numbered 11, after V lost 5 bases and J lost 5 bases. The CDR3 sequence is 14 residues long. Germline V lookup: CDR1 SQVTM, CDR2 ANQGSEA. In DNA, the CDR3 is TGCAGCGTTTCGGAGAGCGGGAAGTTGGAGACCCAGTACTTC. Amino acid sequence: CSVSESGKLETQYF. Using reference TRBV29-1 and TRBJ2-5 for the parts outside the CDR3, the full variable domain is SAVISQKPSRDICQRGTSLTIQCQVDSQVTMMFWYRQQPGQSLTLIATANQGSEATYESGFVIDKFPISRPNLTFSTLTVSNMSPEDSSIYLCSVSESGKLETQYFGPGTRLLVL.

In this sample, this clone turned up once. This rearrangement joins TRBV6-6 to TRBJ2-7; 11 bases align to TRBD2. The length of the CDR3 is 17 residues. With 5 bases clipped from V and 2 bases from J, the junction kept 11 bases outside the gene matches. Germline lookup yields CDR1 MNHNY and CDR2 SVGAGI (reference sequence). The DNA of the CDR3 is TGTGCCAGCAGTCCGCAACCCATAGCGGGAGGGCCCTACGAGCAGTACTTC. Its protein product is CASSPQPIAGGPYEQYF.

The gene calls are TRBV7-9 and TRBJ2-7; the D gene is possibly TRBD2 (5 bases). Germline CDR1 SEHNR, CDR2 FQNEAQ (reference sequence). The CDR3 has 14 residues. Between the trimmed V and J ends, which lost 5 bases and 0 bases, there was a span of 11 bases. Here the CDR3 reads CASSPQEASYEQYF. As DNA, the CDR3 is TGTGCCAGCAGCCCCCAGGAGGCCTCCTACGAGCAGTACTTC.

The rearrangement uses TRBV27 and TRBJ1-2; TRBD1 might be the D (5 bases). V was cut by 6 bases and J by 4 bases, with 21 bases left in between. This CDR3 region has 16 residues. Germline V gives CDR1 MNHEY, CDR2 SMNVEV (reference sequence). The chain's CDR3 is CASRLPGATGGYGYTF. CDR3 bases: TGTGCCAGCAGACTCCCCGGGGCCACGGGGGGCTATGGCTACACCTTC.

The V and J genes are TRBV5-6 and TRBJ1-4; 7 bases align to TRBD1. CDR1 is SGHDT and CDR2 is YYEEEE in the germline V gene. Trimming cost V 4 bases and J 4 bases; bases outside gene matches: 7. CDR3 length: 15 residues. CDR3 sequence (DNA): TGTGCCAGCAGCCTCCTGCGGGACAGTAATGAAAAACTGTTTTTT. Amino acid sequence: CASSLLRDSNEKLFF.

The chain links TRBV7-2 to TRBJ2-1, with 7 bases fitting TRBD2. J lost 4 bases, V lost 7 bases, and 4 bases had no gene match. The V gene's germline CDR1 is SGHTA and CDR2 FQGNSA. The CDR3 is made up of 13 amino acids. The DNA for the CDR3 is TGTGCCAGCATTAGCGGGTCTTACAATGAGCAGTTCTTC. Encoded protein: CASISGSYNEQFF.

This chain joins TRBV4-2 and TRBJ2-7; the match to TRBD2 covers 9 bases. There are 17 residues in the CDR3. The germline gives CDR1 LGHNA, CDR2 YNFKEQ. The V gene end was trimmed by 1 base and the J gene end by 3 bases; junction bases not matched to a gene: 10. CDR3 loop: CASSQARTGGGDYEQYF. As DNA, the CDR3 is TGTGCCAGCAGCCAAGCCCGGACAGGCGGGGGGGACTACGAGCAGTACTTC.